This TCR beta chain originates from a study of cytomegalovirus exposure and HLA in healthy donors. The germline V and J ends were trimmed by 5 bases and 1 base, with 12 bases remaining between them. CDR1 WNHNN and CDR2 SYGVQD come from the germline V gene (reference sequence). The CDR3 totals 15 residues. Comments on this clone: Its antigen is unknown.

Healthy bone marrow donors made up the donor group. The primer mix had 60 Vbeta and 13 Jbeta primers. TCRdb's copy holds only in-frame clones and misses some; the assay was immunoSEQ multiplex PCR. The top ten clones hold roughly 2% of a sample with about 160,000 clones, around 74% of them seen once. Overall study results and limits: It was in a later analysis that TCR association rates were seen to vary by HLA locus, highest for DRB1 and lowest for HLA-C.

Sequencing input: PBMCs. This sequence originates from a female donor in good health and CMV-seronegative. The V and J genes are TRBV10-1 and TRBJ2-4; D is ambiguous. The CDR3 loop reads CASSFLGVAKNIQYF. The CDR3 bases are TGCGCCAGCAGTTTCCTTGGAGTGGCCAAAAACATTCAGTACTTC.